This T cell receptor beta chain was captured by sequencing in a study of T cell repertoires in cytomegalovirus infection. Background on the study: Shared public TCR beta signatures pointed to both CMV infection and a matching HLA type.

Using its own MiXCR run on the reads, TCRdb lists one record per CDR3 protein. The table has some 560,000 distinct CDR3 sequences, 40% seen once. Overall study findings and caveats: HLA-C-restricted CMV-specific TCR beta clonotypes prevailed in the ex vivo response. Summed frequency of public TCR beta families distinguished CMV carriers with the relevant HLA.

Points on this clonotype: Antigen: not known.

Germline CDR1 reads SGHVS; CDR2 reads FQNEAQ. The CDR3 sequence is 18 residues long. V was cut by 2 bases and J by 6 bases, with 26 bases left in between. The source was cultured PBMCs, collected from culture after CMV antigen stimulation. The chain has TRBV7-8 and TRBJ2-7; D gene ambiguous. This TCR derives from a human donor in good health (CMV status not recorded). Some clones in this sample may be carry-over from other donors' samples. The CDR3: CASSLRGKTPGGRLEQYF. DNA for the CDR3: TGTGCCAGCAGCTTAAGAGGCAAGACCCCCGGTGGGCGTCTCGAGCAGTACTTC.